These 13 T cell receptor beta chains share one sample of origin, sequenced in a study of T cells in Graves' hyperthyroidism and ophthalmopathy. Amplification targeted TCR beta CDR3 regions from RNA transcripts. First-round RT-PCR of the TCR CDR3 relied on the HTBI primer set. One entry per CDR3 protein results from TCRdb running MiXCR on the multiplex PCR reads. In the table there are approximately 740,000 distinct CDR3 sequences, 14% of which are singletons. The sample was blood. The origin of the receptors is a young woman with Graves' hyperthyroidism.

Here the CDR3 DNA reads TGTGCCAGCAGCACAACTGTACCATGGGGTGAGCAGTTCTTC. Amino acids: CASSTTVPWGEQFF. V usage is TRBV28 and J usage is TRBJ2-1, with no clear D. The CDR3 contains 14 residues. Germline values: CDR1 MDHEN, CDR2 SYDVKM. V was cut by 6 bases and J by 9 bases, with 18 bases left in between.

The table lists this clonotype with a few counts. This sequence joins TRBV27 and TRBJ1-6; D remains unclear. Germline values: CDR1 MNHEY, CDR2 SMNVEV (reference sequence). CDR3 length: 17 residues. Trimming cost V 4 bases and J 0 bases, with 13 bases left between them. CDR3 in amino acids: CASSYNAGRSYNSPLHF. CDR3 nucleotides: TGTGCCAGCAGTTACAACGCCGGGCGCTCCTATAATTCACCCCTCCACTTT.

This clonotype occurred a few times. In DNA form, the CDR3 reads TGTGCCAGCAGTGAATTATCGGGGGGACAGGGGTTGGGTGAGCAGTTCTTC. Amino acid sequence: CASSELSGGQGLGEQFF. The V call is TRBV25-1, the J call TRBJ2-1; TRBD1 aligns across 10 bases. Unmatched junction bases numbered 12, after V lost 1 base and J lost 9 bases. The germline V gene has CDR1 MGHDK and CDR2 SYGVNS. There are 17 residues in the CDR3.

In this sample, this clonotype turned up a few times. The chain links TRBV7-3 to TRBJ2-3; 9 bases align to TRBD1. Germline V gene data show CDR1 as SGHTA and CDR2 as FQGTGA. Trimming at V came to 5 bases and at J to 6 bases, leaving 6 bases not matched to a gene. The CDR3 runs 14 residues. The DNA of the CDR3 is TGTGCCAGCAGCCCTGGGACAGGGTCCGATACGCAGTATTTT. Residues: CASSPGTGSDTQYF.

The chain links TRBV19 to TRBJ1-2; tentatively, D is TRBD1 (5 bases). V was trimmed by 6 bases and J by 2 bases, leaving 19 bases between them. The CDR3 runs 16 residues. From germline, CDR1 is LNHDA and CDR2 SQIVND (reference sequence). The CDR3 spells CASSPGTYPTNYGYTF. CDR3 DNA: TGTGCCAGTAGCCCCGGGACTTACCCTACGAACTATGGCTACACCTTC.

This clonotype has more than one count but fewer than ten. V gene TRBV7-9 combines with J gene TRBJ1-1, with D tentatively TRBD1 (6 bases). CDR1 and CDR2 from the germline V gene are SEHNR and FQNEAQ (reference sequence). Trimming stripped 5 bases from V and 3 bases from J, with 22 bases between. The CDR3 sequence is 17 residues long. CDR3 residues: CASSPIQIRQDYTEAFF. Written as DNA, the CDR3 is TGTGCCAGCAGCCCGATACAAATACGACAGGATTACACTGAAGCTTTCTTT.

This clonotype has only a few counts. The chain recombines TRBV6-1 with TRBJ1-5; D remains ambiguous. CDR1 is MNHNS, CDR2 SASEGT, per germline. CDR3 size: 14 residues. The ends were cut back, 6 bases at V and 4 bases at J, with 13 bases in the middle. The CDR3 region has the DNA TGTGCCAGCAGCCAAAGGGTGGAGAATCAGCCCCAGCATTTT. Translated: CASSQRVENQPQHF.

This clonotype appeared many times. The chain uses TRBV10-1 and TRBJ2-7, with D uncertain. The CDR3 totals 15 residues. Germline V gene sequence: CDR1 WNHNN, CDR2 SYGVQD (reference sequence). The V end lost 0 bases, the J end lost 2 bases, and 11 bases lay between the germline ends. The CDR3 DNA sequence: TGCGCCAGCAGTGAGTCGCCACTGGGTGCCTACGAGCAGTACTTC. Translated, it gives CASSESPLGAYEQYF.

Ten or more counts support this clonotype. This chain uses TRBV2 with TRBJ2-5, with 10 bases lining up with TRBD2. CDR1 is SNHLY and CDR2 is FYNNEI in the germline V gene. V shed 5 bases, J shed 7 bases, and the junction held 4 bases outside the gene matches. The CDR3 is made up of 13 amino acids. The chain's CDR3 is CASSPRTSGTQYF. CDR3 in DNA: TGTGCCAGCAGTCCGCGGACTAGCGGGACCCAGTACTTC.

CDR3 sequence (DNA): TGCAGTGCTAGATACATCCACTACGAGCAGTACTTC. It codes for CSARYIHYEQYF. V gene TRBV20-1 combines with J gene TRBJ2-7; D is ambiguous. The CDR3 contains 12 residues. Germline CDR1 is DFQATT and CDR2 is SNEGSKA (reference sequence). V gave up 2 bases and J gave up 3 bases, with 8 bases separating them.

This clonotype showed up just a few times. The V gene is TRBV12-3 or TRBV12-4, the J gene TRBJ2-5; possibly TRBD2 for D (6 bases). The CDR3 sequence is 13 residues long. Trimming removed 6 bases from V and 2 bases from J, with 10 bases in between. The CDR3 reads CASRRGRQETQYF. CDR3 DNA: TGTGCCAGCAGGCGAGGGAGGCAAGAGACCCAGTACTTC.

There are many counts of this clonotype. The chain recombines TRBV10-3 with TRBJ2-7; 11 bases fit TRBD2. The trim removed 2 bases at V and 7 bases at J, leaving 4 bases unmatched. The germline gives CDR1 ENHRY, CDR2 SYGVKD. The CDR3 has 14 amino acids. CDR3 sequence reads: CAISEASGRREQYF. The CDR3 region has the DNA TGTGCCATCAGTGAGGCTAGCGGGAGGCGAGAGCAGTACTTC.

The V call is TRBV3-1, the J call TRBJ1-4, with D perhaps TRBD1 (6 bases). CDR1 and CDR2 (germline): LGHDT, YNNKEL (reference sequence). Trimming removed 0 bases from V and 8 bases from J, with 19 bases in between. The CDR3 contains 17 residues. The CDR3 sequence: CASSQDIGGTLKEKLFF. DNA for the CDR3: TGTGCCAGCAGCCAAGATATAGGGGGAACATTAAAGGAAAAACTGTTTTTT.